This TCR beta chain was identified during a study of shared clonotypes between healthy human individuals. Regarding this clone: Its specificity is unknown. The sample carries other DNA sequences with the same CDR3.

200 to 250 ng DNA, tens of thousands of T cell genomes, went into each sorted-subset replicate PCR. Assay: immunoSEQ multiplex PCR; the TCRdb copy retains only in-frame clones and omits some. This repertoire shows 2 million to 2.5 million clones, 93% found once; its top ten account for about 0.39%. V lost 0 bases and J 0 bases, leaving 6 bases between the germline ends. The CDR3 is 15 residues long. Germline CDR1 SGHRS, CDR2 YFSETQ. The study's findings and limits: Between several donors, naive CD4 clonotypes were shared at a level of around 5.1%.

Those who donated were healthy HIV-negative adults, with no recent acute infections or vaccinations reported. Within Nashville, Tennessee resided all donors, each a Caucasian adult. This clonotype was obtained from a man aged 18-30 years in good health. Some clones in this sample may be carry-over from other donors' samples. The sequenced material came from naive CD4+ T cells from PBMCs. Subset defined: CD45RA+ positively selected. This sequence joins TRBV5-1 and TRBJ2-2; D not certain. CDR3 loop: CASSLGGTNTGELFF. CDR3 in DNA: TGCGCCAGCAGCTTGGGAGGTACGAACACCGGGGAGCTGTTTTTT.